These 29 T cell receptor beta chains originate from one sample sequenced in a study of blood T cell repertoires in COVID-19. Assay: immunoSEQ multiplex PCR; the TCRdb copy retains only in-frame clones and omits some. Here the sample spans about 190,000 clones, about 88% being singletons. The sample taken for sequencing was peripheral blood. These receptors were obtained from a man aged 25 to 40 with acute or convalescent COVID-19.

The table lists this clone with a count of one. The V call is TRBV30, the J call TRBJ1-5; TRBD1 agrees at 9 bases. With 2 bases clipped from V and 0 bases from J, the junction kept 5 bases outside the gene matches. Germline V gene lookup returns CDR1 GTSNPN and CDR2 SVGIG (reference sequence). The CDR3 consists of 16 residues. CDR3 region: CAWSRWTGDSNQPQHF. The DNA for the CDR3 is TGTGCCTGGAGTCGATGGACAGGGGATAGCAATCAGCCCCAGCATTTT.

This clone has a single count. The V and J genes are TRBV7-9 and TRBJ1-1; the D is unclear. This CDR3 comprises 11 residues. V lost 5 bases and J 3 bases, leaving 4 bases between the germline ends. Germline V gene lookup returns CDR1 SEHNR and CDR2 FQNEAQ (reference sequence). CDR3 DNA: TGTGCCAGCAGCCTTCACACTGAAGCTTTCTTT. It is translated as CASSLHTEAFF.

The rearrangement joins TRBV30 to TRBJ1-3; a possible D gene is TRBD1 (6 bases). The CDR3 is made up of 15 amino acids. In germline, CDR1 is GTSNPN, CDR2 SVGIG (reference sequence). The ends were cut back, 3 bases at V and 0 bases at J, with 12 bases in the middle. The CDR3 here is CAWRFRDTSGNTIYF. The CDR3, as DNA: TGTGCCTGGAGATTCCGGGACACCTCTGGAAACACCATATATTTT.

This sequence joins TRBV10-3 and TRBJ1-4; the match to TRBD1 covers 11 bases. The CDR3 is made up of 13 amino acids. The germline V gene encodes CDR1 ENHRY and CDR2 SYGVKD. V lost 10 bases and J lost 8; bases outside the gene matches: 6. CDR3 nucleotides: TGTGCCACCCTGGGACAGGGGGTGGAAAAACTGTTTTTT. Translation: CATLGQGVEKLFF.

The genes are TRBV2 and TRBJ1-2; 8 bases match TRBD1. This CDR3 has 14 amino acids. Germline assignment: CDR1 SNHLY and CDR2 FYNNEI. J lost 4 bases, V lost 6 bases, and 7 bases had no gene match. The CDR3 here is CASRQGGALYGYTF. CDR3 coding DNA: TGTGCCAGCAGACAGGGGGGGGCCCTCTATGGCTACACCTTC.

This sequence joins TRBV28 and TRBJ1-1, with D perhaps TRBD1 (5 bases). CDR1 and CDR2 (germline): MDHEN, SYDVKM. CDR3 length: 13 residues. Trimming removed 2 bases from V and 5 bases from J, with 9 bases in between. In DNA, the CDR3 is TGTGCCAGCAGTTTACAGGGCTCGACTGAAGCTTTCTTT. This gives the protein CASSLQGSTEAFF.

CDR3 amino acids: CASSLPRLAGDNEQFF. In DNA form, the CDR3 reads TGCGCCAGCAGCTTGCCCCGACTAGCGGGAGACAATGAGCAGTTCTTC. V is TRBV5-1 and J is TRBJ2-1; TRBD2 matches at 12 bases. CDR3 length: 16 residues. Trimming took 1 base from V and 5 from J; bases not matched to a gene: 4. Per the germline V gene, CDR1 is SGHRS and CDR2 is YFSETQ. Full variable domain (missing parts from reference TRBV5-1 and TRBJ2-1): KAGVTQTPRYLIKTRGQQVTLSCSPISGHRSVSWYQQTPGQGLQFLFEYFSETQRNKGNFPGRFSGRQFSNSRSEMNVSTLELGDSALYLCASSLPRLAGDNEQFFGPGTRLTVL.

This rearrangement joins TRBV3-1 (or the pseudogene TRBV3-2) to TRBJ2-1; D might be TRBD2 (5 bases). This CDR3 is 12 amino acids long. Trimming took 6 bases from V and 10 from J, leaving 13 bases between them. Per the germline V gene, CDR1 is LGHDT and CDR2 is YNNKEL (reference sequence). CDR3 nucleotide sequence: TGTGCCAGCAGTCGGTACTCGGGGGAGCAGTTCTTC. This sequence encodes CASSRYSGEQFF.

This rearrangement joins TRBV19 to TRBJ2-7; TRBD1 matches 9 bases. Unmatched junction bases numbered 6, after V lost 3 bases and J lost 6 bases. The CDR3 length is 14 residues. Germline V gene sequence: CDR1 LNHDA, CDR2 SQIVND (reference sequence). The DNA for the CDR3 is TGTGCCAGTAGTATTGGGGACAGGGTTGGCGAGCAGTACTTC. This gives the protein CASSIGDRVGEQYF.

The V gene is TRBV28, the J gene TRBJ1-1; no firm D call. CDR3 length: 14 residues. From germline, CDR1 is MDHEN and CDR2 SYDVKM. Trimming shortened V by 7 bases and J by 0 bases, and 12 bases separated the two germline ends. CDR3 DNA sequence: TGTGCCAGCAAGGGAGGCAGAATGAACACTGAAGCTTTCTTT. Amino acid sequence: CASKGGRMNTEAFF.

This chain uses TRBV5-1 with TRBJ2-3; D call uncertain. Germline loops: CDR1 SGHRS, CDR2 YFSETQ. The V and J ends lost 4 bases and 0 bases respectively, with 6 bases between them. The CDR3 contains 13 residues. In DNA form, the CDR3 reads TGCGCCAGCAGCCCCGTGAGCACAGATACGCAGTATTTT. Its protein is CASSPVSTDTQYF.

V gene TRBV30 combines with J gene TRBJ2-1, with a weak D call TRBD2 (5 bases). The V gene's germline CDR1 is GTSNPN and CDR2 SVGIG (reference sequence). This CDR3 spans 15 amino acids. Between the trimmed V and J ends, which lost 0 bases and 2 bases, there was a span of 11 bases. The chain's CDR3 is CAWSVGLGTYNEQFF. DNA of the CDR3: TGTGCCTGGAGTGTAGGACTCGGCACCTACAATGAGCAGTTCTTC.

V gene TRBV28 combines with J gene TRBJ2-3, with 9 positions matching TRBD2. Germline-derived CDR1 and CDR2 are MDHEN and SYDVKM. This CDR3 comprises 14 residues. V trimming: 5 bases; J trimming: 15 bases; junction bases outside the gene matches: 15. CDR3 amino acids: CASSAASGTSMTYF. DNA of the CDR3: TGTGCCAGCAGTGCTGCGAGCGGGACTAGCATGACCTATTTT.

The gene calls are TRBV5-1 and TRBJ2-1; the match to TRBD2 covers 8 bases. Looked up from germline, CDR1 is SGHRS and CDR2 is YFSETQ. The CDR3 spans 14 residues. The V gene end was trimmed by 4 bases and the J gene end by 6 bases; junction bases not matched to a gene: 6. In DNA form, the CDR3 reads TGCGCCAGCAGCCCCCACGGGAGGGCCAATGAGCAGTTCTTC. Translating it yields CASSPHGRANEQFF.

The V call is TRBV4-1, the J call TRBJ2-7; 10 bases align to TRBD2. V was pared by 1 base and J by 1 base, with 7 bases of the junction left unmatched. This CDR3 spans 17 amino acids. Germline CDR1 reads MGHRA; CDR2 reads YSYEKL. The CDR3 here is CASSQGGGTSVSYEQYF. CDR3 nucleotide sequence: TGCGCCAGCAGCCAAGGAGGCGGGACTAGCGTATCCTACGAGCAGTACTTC.

This chain joins TRBV9 and TRBJ1-6; D unclear. Germline CDR1 SGDLS, CDR2 YYNGEE. Trimming removed 0 bases from V and 11 bases from J, with 21 bases in between. This CDR3 contains 17 residues. The CDR3 here is CASSVVGPTIIWTPLHF. The CDR3 bases are TGTGCCAGCAGCGTAGTTGGGCCGACTATAATTTGGACACCCCTCCACTTT.

The genes are TRBV6-5 and TRBJ1-6; D perhaps matches TRBD1 (6 bases). V lost 10 bases and J 7 bases, leaving 14 bases between the germline ends. The germline V gene has CDR1 MNHEY and CDR2 SVGAGI. This CDR3 spans 13 amino acids. The CDR3 nucleotides are TGTGCCACCCGACAGGCGAACAATTCACCCCTCCACTTT. Its protein is CATRQANNSPLHF.

The V call is TRBV28, the J call TRBJ1-2; no reliable D call. Germline V gene sequence: CDR1 MDHEN, CDR2 SYDVKM. This CDR3 region has 13 residues. The V and J ends lost 7 bases and 4 bases respectively, with 13 bases between them. In nucleotides, the CDR3 is TGTGCCAGCAACACAATCTGGTCCTATGGCTACACCTTC. It specifies CASNTIWSYGYTF.

This clone appeared a few times. This chain uses TRBV6-5 with TRBJ1-5; 11 bases match TRBD1. The CDR3 sequence is 15 residues long. Per germline, CDR1 MNHEY and CDR2 SVGAGI. After removal of 7 bases from V and 3 bases from J, the junction contained 5 bases not matched to a gene. The chain's CDR3 is CASIGQGALNQPQHF. The CDR3 nucleotides are TGTGCCAGCATCGGACAGGGGGCCCTCAATCAGCCCCAGCATTTT.

J is TRBJ1-1 and V is TRBV18; 8 nucleotides agree with TRBD1. This CDR3 region has 16 residues. Trimming cost V 2 bases and J 2 bases; bases outside gene matches: 7. CDR1 is KGHSH and CDR2 is LQKENI in the germline V gene. The CDR3 region has the DNA TGTGCCAGCTCACCAGACAGGGGAGGGAGAAACACTGAAGCTTTCTTT. It codes for CASSPDRGGRNTEAFF.

This sequence joins TRBV4-2 and TRBJ1-2; a possible D gene is TRBD1 (6 bases). This CDR3 is built from 15 residues. V was clipped by 4 bases and J by 2 bases, with 14 bases between them. Germline V gene data show CDR1 as LGHNA and CDR2 as YNFKEQ. The CDR3 DNA follows: TGTGCCAGCAGCCTGGAACCGGGACAAAACTATGGCTACACCTTC. This codes for CASSLEPGQNYGYTF.

The chain combines TRBV30 with TRBJ2-7, with D perhaps matching TRBD1 (5 bases). V lost 6 bases to trimming and J lost 6 bases, with 15 bases between them. There are 12 residues in the CDR3. Per germline, CDR1 GTSNPN and CDR2 SVGIG (reference sequence). CDR3 coding DNA: TGTGCCTGCCAGCAGGGTTTGGGCGAGCAGTACTTC. This gives the protein CACQQGLGEQYF.

The chain recombines TRBV2 with TRBJ1-1, with TRBD1 matching 7 bases. The germline V gene has CDR1 SNHLY and CDR2 FYNNEI. The CDR3 contains 16 residues. With 4 bases clipped from V and 2 bases from J, the junction kept 10 bases outside the gene matches. The CDR3 region has the DNA TGTGCCAGCAGTGCCATTTGGGACAGAAGAAACACTGAAGCTTTCTTT. This gives the protein CASSAIWDRRNTEAFF.

The chain is built from TRBV19 and TRBJ1-5; the D gene is possibly TRBD1 (6 bases). Germline values: CDR1 LNHDA, CDR2 SQIVND (reference sequence). Trimming took off 5 bases at V and 3 bases at J, with 11 bases between the two ends. The CDR3 contains 14 residues. CDR3: CASSLQGYNQPQHF. CDR3 bases: TGTGCCAGTAGTTTACAGGGATACAATCAGCCCCAGCATTTT.

The V and J genes are TRBV3-1 (or the pseudogene TRBV3-2) and TRBJ2-1, with D uncertain. The CDR3 contains 13 residues. From germline, CDR1 is LGHDT and CDR2 YNNKEL (reference sequence). Trimming stripped 6 bases from V and 6 bases from J, with 12 bases between. CDR3 in amino acids: CASRQSYSNEQFF. The CDR3 DNA is TGTGCCAGCAGACAATCTTACTCCAATGAGCAGTTCTTC.

The chain carries TRBV6-5 and TRBJ1-6; perhaps TRBD1 as D (5 bases). This CDR3 is built from 12 residues. Germline CDR1 is MNHEY and CDR2 is SVGAGI. The V end lost 11 bases, the J end lost 14 bases, and 19 bases lay between the germline ends. Written as DNA, the CDR3 is TGTGCCTCCCAGAAGGTGGGCAGGGCCCTCCACTTT. This gives the protein CASQKVGRALHF.

V usage is TRBV19 and J usage is TRBJ2-6, with D maybe TRBD2 (5 bases). CDR3 length equals 15 residues. Germline CDR1 is LNHDA and CDR2 is SQIVND (reference sequence). V was pared by 3 bases and J by 2 bases, with 8 bases between. CDR3 coding DNA: TGTGCCAGTAGTATGGAGGTTGCTGGGGCCAACGTCCTGACTTTC. This translates into CASSMEVAGANVLTF.

The V gene is TRBV27, the J gene TRBJ1-5; the match to TRBD1 covers 7 bases. After removal of 5 bases from V and 6 bases from J, the junction contained 10 bases not matched to a gene. The CDR3 is 15 residues long. Germline V gives CDR1 MNHEY, CDR2 SMNVEV (reference sequence). CDR3 nucleotides: TGTGCCAGCAGTGCCCGACAGGGTACGGGTCAGCCCCAGCATTTT. It is translated as CASSARQGTGQPQHF.

J is TRBJ2-5 and V is TRBV3-1 (or the pseudogene TRBV3-2); weak D call: TRBD2 (6 bases). The ends were cut back, 8 bases at V and 2 bases at J, with 15 bases in the middle. The germline CDR1 and CDR2 sequences are LGHDT and YNNKEL (reference sequence). This CDR3 spans 14 amino acids. The CDR3 protein is CASRMGLRQETQYF. The CDR3 bases are TGTGCCAGCCGGATGGGACTCCGACAAGAGACCCAGTACTTC.